This T cell receptor beta chain came from a study of CD8+CD57+ T cells in acquired aplastic anemia. The wider study: Each DNA sample taken from sorted CD4+ and CD8+ cells came to about 3.2 ug on average. Among healthy donors, CD4+ cells averaged around 11 million reads. Study-wide points: Controls did not differ significantly from patients in CD8+ Simpson's diversity. The study identified almost 30 CD8+ CDR3 sequences shared by patients and controls.

With 11 bases removed from V and 3 bases from J, the gap between germline ends came to 19 bases. The germline V gene has CDR1 SNHLY and CDR2 FYNNEI. The CDR3 is 14 amino acids. TCR beta VDJ and CDR3 profiles were obtained from a genomic DNA template. TCRdb fed the reads into MiXCR, producing one record per CDR3 protein. The data contain around 170,000 distinct CDR3 sequences, about 47% of them seen just once; the ten biggest clones take up around 2.9%. Points on this clonotype: Antigen unknown.

The sequenced sample was sorted CD4+, CD8+, or CD8+CD57+ T cells (not recorded which) from PBMCs. This receptor was obtained from a human donor in good health. The gene calls are TRBV2 and TRBJ1-2; no reliable D call. CDR3 coding DNA: TGTGCCCTTCCCGGGAAACATGGGGACTATGGCTACACCTTC. It is translated as CALPGKHGDYGYTF.